This T cell receptor beta chain was sequenced in a study of OX40 agonist ivuxolimab in advanced cancers. Study summary: Partial response was recorded in three patients: one hepatocellular carcinoma and two cutaneous melanoma cases. The study, taken as a whole, reports: In a subset of nonresponders, normalized T-cell clonal expansion was also low. The study observed clonal expansion of CD4+ and CD8+ blood T cells by week 6 at 0.1 to 3.0 mg/kg.

Repertoires were generated with immunoSEQ multiplex PCR, while TCRdb's copy carries only in-frame clones and drops some. The table lists 55,000 to 80,000 clones, roughly 81% of them singletons, with 2% in the top ten. Regarding this clone: Its antigen remains unidentified.

Trimming pared 3 bases from V and 2 bases from J, leaving 9 bases between. This CDR3 region has 13 residues. CDR1 and CDR2 (germline): GTSNPN, SVGIG (reference sequence). Peripheral blood came from all dose cohorts at three timepoints. This chain joins TRBV30 and TRBJ2-3; TRBD2 is a possible D gene (5 bases). The TCR originated in an adult with an advanced solid tumor such as melanoma, head and neck, liver or kidney cancer. Here the sequenced sample was CD4+ or CD8+ T cells sorted from blood, taken in a trial of the OX40 agonist ivuxolimab. CDR3: CAWSVGVTDTQYF. The CDR3 nucleotides are TGTGCCTGGAGCGTGGGAGTCACAGATACGCAGTATTTT.